This entry describes one T cell receptor beta chain. What it binds is not known. The sample originates from a study of T cell responses to AZD1222 COVID-19 vaccine. Study-level points and caveats: Vaccination with two AZD1222 doses was followed by a rise in Spike-specific TCR breadth and depth. Within unmutated variant regions lay the reported targets of nearly half of spike-specific TCRs. Only six people who got AZD1222 tested seropositive at baseline. There were mostly white British donors and more females than males, and clonal diversity was possibly underestimated.

Produced via immunoSEQ multiplex PCR; TCRdb's table is partial and in-frame only. The table shows fewer than 150,000 clones, with roughly 87% occurring only once. Here the sequenced sample was peripheral blood, taken on day 0 of AZD1222 vaccination. The sequence derives from an adult in good health.

CDR3 nucleotide sequence: TGCGCCAGCAGTGAGGTCGCCGCTGAAGCTTTCTTT. Protein: CASSEVAAEAFF. This chain links TRBV10-2 with TRBJ1-1; D ambiguous. Germline V gene data show CDR1 as WSHSY and CDR2 as SAAADI. V was cut by 2 bases and J by 6 bases, with 7 bases left in between. The CDR3 runs 12 residues.